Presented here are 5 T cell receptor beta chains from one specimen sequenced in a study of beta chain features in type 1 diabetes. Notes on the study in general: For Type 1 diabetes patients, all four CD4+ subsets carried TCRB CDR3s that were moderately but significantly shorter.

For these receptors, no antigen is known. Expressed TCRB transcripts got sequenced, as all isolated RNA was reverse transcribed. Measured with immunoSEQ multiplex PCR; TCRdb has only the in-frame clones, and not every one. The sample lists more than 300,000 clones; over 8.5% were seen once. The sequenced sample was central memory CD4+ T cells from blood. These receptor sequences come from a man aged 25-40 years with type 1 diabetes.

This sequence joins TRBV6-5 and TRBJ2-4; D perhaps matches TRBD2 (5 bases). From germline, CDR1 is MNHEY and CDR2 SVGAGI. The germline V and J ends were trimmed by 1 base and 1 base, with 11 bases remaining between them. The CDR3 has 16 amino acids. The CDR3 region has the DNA TGTGCCAGCAGTTACTTGGGGAGATCGGCCAAAAACATTCAGTACTTC. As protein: CASSYLGRSAKNIQYF.

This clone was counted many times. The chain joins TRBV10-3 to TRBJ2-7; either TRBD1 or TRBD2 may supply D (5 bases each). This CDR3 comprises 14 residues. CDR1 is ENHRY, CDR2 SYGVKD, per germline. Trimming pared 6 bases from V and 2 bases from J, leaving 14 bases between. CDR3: CAISTGTVTYEQYF. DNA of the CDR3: TGTGCCATCAGCACCGGGACGGTGACCTACGAGCAGTACTTC.

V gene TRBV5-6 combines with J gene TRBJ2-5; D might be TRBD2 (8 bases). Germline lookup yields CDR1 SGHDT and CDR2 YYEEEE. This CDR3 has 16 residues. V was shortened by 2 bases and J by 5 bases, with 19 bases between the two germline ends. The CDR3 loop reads CASSFTSGSRGETQYF. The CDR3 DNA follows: TGTGCCAGCAGCTTTACCAGCGGGAGCAGGGGGGAGACCCAGTACTTC.

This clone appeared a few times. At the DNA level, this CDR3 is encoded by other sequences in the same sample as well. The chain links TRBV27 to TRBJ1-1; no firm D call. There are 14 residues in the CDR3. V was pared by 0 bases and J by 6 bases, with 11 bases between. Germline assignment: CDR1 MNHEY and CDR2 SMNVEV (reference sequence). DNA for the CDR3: TGTGCCAGCAGTTTATCCCTCGGCCGGGCTGAAGCTTTCTTT. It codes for CASSLSLGRAEAFF.

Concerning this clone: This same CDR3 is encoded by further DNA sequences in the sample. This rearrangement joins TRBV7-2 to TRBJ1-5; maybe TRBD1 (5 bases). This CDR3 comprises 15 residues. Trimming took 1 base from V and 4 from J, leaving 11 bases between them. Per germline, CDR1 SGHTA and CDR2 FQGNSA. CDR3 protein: CASSLGGGGNQPQHF. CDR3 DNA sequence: TGTGCCAGCAGCTTAGGGGGGGGTGGAAATCAGCCCCAGCATTTT.